The clone carrying this TCR beta chain showed up just a few times. The CDR3 contains 14 residues. The junction had 3 bases not matched to a gene; V was cut back by 2 bases and J by 5 bases. The germline V gene has CDR1 GTSNPN and CDR2 SVGIG (reference sequence). Libraries were prepared by immunoSEQ multiplex PCR; TCRdb keeps only in-frame clonotypes and omits some of them. The data contain about 34,000 clones, roughly 92% of them singletons. This sample stems from a study of control samples from healthy donors and cancer patients. The specimen was PBMCs. The sequence was obtained from a middle-aged man with colorectal cancer. The chain combines TRBV30 with TRBJ1-3, with 10 nucleotides matching TRBD1. The CDR3 region has the DNA TGTGCCTGGAGTCGACAGGGGGCAAGAAACACCATATATTTT. Encoded protein: CAWSRQGARNTIYF.